The entry below describes one T cell receptor beta chain. At one end, the junction sequence differs from germline, possibly due to a read error. Profiling relied on immunoSEQ multiplex PCR, and the TCRdb table lists in-frame clones only, not all of them. The data contain fewer than 30,000 clones, more than 70% of them singletons. These data belong to a study of PD-L1 blockade in urothelial cancer. The material was PBMCs, obtained around atezolizumab (anti-PD-L1) treatment. The sequence was collected from an older man with urothelial cancer.

In nucleotides, the CDR3 is TGTGCCAGCAGCCTCCGCGATAGCGGGAACGCCGGGGAGCTGTTTTTT. Protein product: CASSLRDSGNAGELFF. J is TRBJ2-2 and V is TRBV7-9; 8 bases fit TRBD2. Germline V gives CDR1 SEHNR, CDR2 FQNEAQ (reference sequence). The length of the CDR3 is 16 residues.